This T cell receptor (beta chain) was identified in a study of blood T cell repertoires in COVID-19. The wider study: PBMCs, B-cell-depleted T cells, or T cells were the source of the cDNA or gDNA that made up the material.

The CDR3 is 15 residues long. The V end was cut by 5 bases, the J end by 8 bases, with 21 bases between. Germline CDR1 reads SGHAT; CDR2 reads FQNNGV. Profiling relied on immunoSEQ multiplex PCR, and the TCRdb table lists in-frame clones only, not all of them. Of about 290,000 clones listed, approximately 89% are singletons. The J gene is TRBJ1-2, the V gene TRBV11-2; D is unresolved. The source is a woman in her 30s with COVID-19, enrolled during active disease. Specimen: peripheral blood. The CDR3 bases are TGTGCCAGCAGCCCTACCTCGGGGAGGGCTAGAGGCTACACCTTC. Protein sequence: CASSPTSGRARGYTF.